Below are 14 T cell receptor beta chains sequenced from a single sample in a study of T cell changes during pregnancy in multiple sclerosis (dated by TCRdb to between 2018 and 2021). Library creation used the immunoSEQ multiplex PCR assay. The clones in this table, taken by TCRdb from immuneACCESS, are in-frame only. Not every clone is retained; where verified, under half of the shortfall comes from an unresolved V gene, and the cause of the rest is unknown. For this sample there are 25,000 to 30,000 clones; 75% to 90% appear just once. The biggest ten clones account for 0.8% of the sample. Sequenced material: CD4+ T cells from peripheral blood mononuclear cells, taken in the second trimester of pregnancy. Source of these receptors: a female donor with multiple sclerosis, enrolled in a pregnancy study.

The sample holds one count of this clone. V and J are TRBV5-1 and TRBJ2-7; 8 bases match TRBD1. Trimming removed 0 bases from V and 7 bases from J; junction bases left unmatched: 6. CDR1 and CDR2 from the germline V gene are SGHRS and YFSETQ. The CDR3 totals 14 residues. In DNA form, the CDR3 reads TGCGCCAGCAGCTTGGCGCAGGGGGCTCAGGAGCAGTACTTC. As protein: CASSLAQGAQEQYF.

The chain joins TRBV10-3 to TRBJ2-3, with TRBD2 identical over 10 bases. Per the germline V gene, CDR1 is ENHRY and CDR2 is SYGVKD. CDR3 length: 14 amino acids. With V trimmed by 5 bases and J by 5 bases, 4 bases remained unmatched. CDR3 nucleotides: TGTGCCATCAGTCCCGGACTAGCGGTAGATACGCAGTATTTT. Its translation: CAISPGLAVDTQYF.

The chain joins TRBV4-2 to TRBJ1-1; TRBD1 is a possible D gene (5 bases). Deletions cut 1 base from V and 11 bases from J, with 17 bases between. The CDR3 runs 14 residues. The germline V gene has CDR1 LGHNA and CDR2 YNFKEQ. CDR3 sequence: CASSQAGTLNEAFF. In DNA, the CDR3 is TGTGCCAGCAGCCAAGCCGGGACTCTTAATGAGGCTTTCTTT.

To note about this clone: Mismatch with germline at one junction end may stem from a read error. J is TRBJ1-2 and V is TRBV6-1; D is perhaps TRBD1 (5 bases). The CDR3 consists of 14 residues. Germline CDR1 reads MNHNS; CDR2 reads SASEGT. CDR3 sequence: CASSEDQGYYDYTF. CDR3 sequence (DNA): TGTGCCAGCAGTGAAGATCAGGGATACTATGACTACACCTTC.

This chain links TRBV6-5 with TRBJ1-2; TRBD1 matches 10 bases. Trimming removed 5 bases from V and 3 bases from J; junction bases left unmatched: 0. This CDR3 is 13 amino acids long. Germline loops: CDR1 MNHEY, CDR2 SVGAGI. The CDR3 sequence: CASSGQGDYGYTF. Written as DNA, the CDR3 is TGTGCCAGCAGTGGACAGGGGGACTATGGCTACACCTTC.

CDR3 bases: TGTGCCACCAGCAGAGATAGGTTAGCAGGGGGCTCCTACGAGCAGTACTTC. The encoded protein is CATSRDRLAGGSYEQYF. The J gene is TRBJ2-7, the V gene TRBV15; 7 nucleotides match TRBD1. The CDR3 length is 17 residues. CDR1 and CDR2 (germline): LNHNV, YYDKDF (reference sequence). After removal of 0 bases from V and 0 bases from J, the junction contained 8 bases not matched to a gene.

The table lists this clone with a count of one. CDR3 amino acids: CASSPISGGMNTEAFF. The CDR3 coding sequence is TGTGCCAGCAGCCCGATAAGCGGGGGGATGAACACTGAAGCTTTCTTT. V and J are TRBV7-2 and TRBJ1-1, with D perhaps TRBD1 (5 bases). Germline V lookup: CDR1 SGHTA, CDR2 FQGNSA. The CDR3 sequence is 16 residues long. V was trimmed by 5 bases and J by 0 bases, leaving 16 bases between them. The whole variable domain, filled in from reference TRBV7-2 and TRBJ1-1, reads GAGVSQSPSNKVTEKGKDVELRCDPISGHTALYWYRQSLGQGLEFLIYFQGNSAPDKSGLPSDRFSAERTGGSVSTLTIQRTQQEDSAVYLCASSPISGGMNTEAFFGQGTRLTVV.

The rearrangement joins TRBV5-1 to TRBJ1-5; 8 positions match TRBD1. The CDR3 spans 12 residues. V shed 7 bases, J shed 5 bases, and the junction held 2 bases outside the gene matches. Germline CDR1 SGHRS, CDR2 YFSETQ. In DNA form, the CDR3 reads TGCGCCAGCGGACAGGGATATCAGCCCCAGCATTTT. Translated: CASGQGYQPQHF.

This clone is a singleton in its sample. The V call is TRBV4-1, the J call TRBJ2-3; 9 nucleotides line up with TRBD2. Trimming took 2 bases from V and 2 from J; bases not matched to a gene: 11. The germline gives CDR1 MGHRA, CDR2 YSYEKL. This CDR3 region has 18 residues. The CDR3 here is CASSQRSSGGFSTDTQYF. As DNA, the CDR3 is TGCGCCAGCAGCCAAAGGAGTAGCGGGGGATTCTCCACAGATACGCAGTATTTT.

The V and J genes are TRBV7-3 and TRBJ2-2; possibly TRBD1 for D (6 bases). Germline assignment: CDR1 SGHTA and CDR2 FQGTGA. V lost 0 bases and J 3 bases, leaving 8 bases between the germline ends. The CDR3 extends over 15 amino acids. CDR3 sequence: CASSLTGGDTGELFF. The CDR3 region has the DNA TGTGCCAGCAGCTTAACAGGGGGTGACACCGGGGAGCTGTTTTTT.

The chain links TRBV10-2 to TRBJ1-5; 11 bases agree with TRBD1. Germline CDR1 and CDR2: WSHSY and SAAADI. This CDR3 has 18 residues. Trimming took 6 bases from V and 2 from J; bases not matched to a gene: 12. As DNA, the CDR3 is TGCGCCAGCAGCTCCGGGACAGGGGGGTCCTGGGGCAATCAGCCCCAGCATTTT. Protein product: CASSSGTGGSWGNQPQHF.

V and J are TRBV18 and TRBJ2-3; a possible D gene is TRBD2 (6 bases). The germline V gene has CDR1 KGHSH and CDR2 LQKENI. This CDR3 has 12 residues. V was shortened by 6 bases and J by 6 bases, with 10 bases between the two germline ends. In DNA form, the CDR3 reads TGTGCCAGCTCCCCGGGGGTTGATACGCAGTATTTT. Protein sequence: CASSPGVDTQYF.

The J gene is TRBJ2-7, the V gene TRBV7-2, with D possibly being TRBD2 (5 bases). This CDR3 has 16 amino acids. Germline V gene data show CDR1 as SGHTA and CDR2 as FQGNSA. The V end was cut by 5 bases, the J end by 3 bases, with 20 bases between. CDR3 in amino acids: CASSTPRPGGNYEQYF. In DNA, the CDR3 is TGTGCCAGCAGCACCCCGAGGCCAGGAGGTAACTACGAGCAGTACTTC. Variable domain in full (rest from reference TRBV7-2 and TRBJ2-7): GAGVSQSPSNKVTEKGKDVELRCDPISGHTALYWYRQSLGQGLEFLIYFQGNSAPDKSGLPSDRFSAERTGGSVSTLTIQRTQQEDSAVYLCASSTPRPGGNYEQYFGPGTRLTVT.

CDR3 region: CAWSVLPNTIYF. DNA for the CDR3: TGTGCCTGGAGTGTACTTCCAAACACCATATATTTT. This chain links TRBV30 with TRBJ1-3, with D unclear. This CDR3 has 12 amino acids. The V end lost 0 bases, the J end lost 6 bases, and 6 bases lay between the germline ends. The germline V gene encodes CDR1 GTSNPN and CDR2 SVGIG (reference sequence).